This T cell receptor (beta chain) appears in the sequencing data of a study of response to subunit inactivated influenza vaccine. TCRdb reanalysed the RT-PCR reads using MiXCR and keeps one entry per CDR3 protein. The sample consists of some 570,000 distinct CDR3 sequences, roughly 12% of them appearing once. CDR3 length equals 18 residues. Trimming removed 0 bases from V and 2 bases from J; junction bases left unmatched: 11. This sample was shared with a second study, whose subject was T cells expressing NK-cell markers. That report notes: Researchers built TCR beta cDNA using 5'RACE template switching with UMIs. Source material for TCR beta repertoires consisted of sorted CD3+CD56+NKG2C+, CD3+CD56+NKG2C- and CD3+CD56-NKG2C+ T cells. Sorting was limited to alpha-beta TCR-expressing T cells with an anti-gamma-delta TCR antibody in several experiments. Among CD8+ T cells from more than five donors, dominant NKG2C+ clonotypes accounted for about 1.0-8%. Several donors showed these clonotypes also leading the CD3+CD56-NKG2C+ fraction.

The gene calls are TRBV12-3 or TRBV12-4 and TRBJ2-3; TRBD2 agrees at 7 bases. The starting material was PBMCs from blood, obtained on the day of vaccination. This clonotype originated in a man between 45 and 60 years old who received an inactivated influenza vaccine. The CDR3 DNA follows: TGTGCCAGCAGTTTAGCCCTAGTAACTAGCGCGTTCACAGATACGCAGTATTTT. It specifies CASSLALVTSAFTDTQYF.